Presented here are 6 T cell receptor beta chains from one specimen sequenced in a study of shared clonotypes between healthy human individuals. Sequencing was performed with immunoSEQ multiplex PCR; in TCRdb, only in-frame clones are kept and a portion is missing. In the table there are fewer than 800,000 clones, 90% to 95% of which are singletons. Naive CD8 isolation took CD45RO-negative cells positively selected for CCR7 and excluded terminally differentiated effector memory CD45RA+ cells. The sample consisted of naive CD8+ T cells sorted from blood. The receptors come from a man between 25 and 39 years old in good health.

The J gene is TRBJ2-1, the V gene TRBV18; 12 positions agree with TRBD2. V lost 3 bases and J lost 9; bases outside the gene matches: 9. Germline V gives CDR1 KGHSH, CDR2 LQKENI. The CDR3 is 16 amino acids. The DNA for the CDR3 is TGTGCCAGCTCACCTGGGGCTAGCGGGAGGGCCGGTGAGCAGTTCTTC. Protein: CASSPGASGRAGEQFF.

J is TRBJ2-7 and V is TRBV27; 7 bases agree with TRBD2. The V gene's germline CDR1 is MNHEY and CDR2 SMNVEV (reference sequence). The CDR3 loop spans 13 amino acids. V lost 5 bases, J lost 4 bases, and 5 bases stayed unmatched. The CDR3 DNA sequence: TGTGCCAGCAGTATGACTAGCCGGTACGAGCAGTACTTC. This gives the protein CASSMTSRYEQYF.

This rearrangement joins TRBV6-5 to TRBJ1-2, with a weak D call TRBD1 (6 bases). The CDR3 totals 12 residues. The V and J ends lost 5 bases and 7 bases respectively, with 11 bases between them. CDR1 is MNHEY, CDR2 SVGAGI, per germline. The DNA for the CDR3 is TGTGCCAGCAGTCGGGACACTCCTGGCTACACCTTC. It translates to CASSRDTPGYTF.

The table lists this clone with a few counts. The chain couples TRBV10-3 to TRBJ1-3, with D maybe TRBD1 (6 bases). The V gene lost 6 bases and the J gene lost 0 bases, with 6 bases spanning the gap. Germline-derived CDR1 and CDR2 are ENHRY and SYGVKD. The length of the CDR3 is 13 residues. The CDR3 here is CAIRDSSGNTIYF. CDR3 in DNA: TGTGCCATCAGGGACAGCTCTGGAAACACCATATATTTT.

The chain joins TRBV7-8 to TRBJ2-5; D gene unclear. The germline gives CDR1 SGHVS, CDR2 FQNEAQ. The V gene lost 0 bases and the J gene lost 2 bases, with 7 bases spanning the gap. The CDR3 has 14 residues. CDR3 protein: CASSLAVVQETQYF. The CDR3 coding sequence is TGTGCCAGCAGCTTAGCTGTAGTACAAGAGACCCAGTACTTC.

This chain connects TRBV7-9 to TRBJ2-7; 14 nucleotides agree with TRBD2. With 0 bases clipped from V and 5 bases from J, the junction kept 3 bases outside the gene matches. The CDR3 extends over 16 amino acids. Germline CDR1 is SEHNR and CDR2 is FQNEAQ (reference sequence). CDR3: CASSLARGLAGDEQYF. CDR3 DNA sequence: TGTGCCAGCAGCTTAGCAAGGGGACTAGCGGGAGACGAGCAGTACTTC.